The next 27 T cell receptor beta chains were all read from a single sample in a study of preoperative IRX-2 immunotherapy in early breast cancer. The treatment was: preoperative locoregional IRX-2 cytokine immunotherapy. Here immunoSEQ multiplex PCR was the method, and the copy in TCRdb shows in-frame clones only, minus some. The sample lists fewer than 30,000 clones; 90% were seen once. This specimen was collected from a patient treated with IRX-2 immunotherapy. The receptors here all came from a human donor with breast cancer.

Here the CDR3 reads CASSRQGSSYEQYF. The CDR3 DNA is TGTGCCAGCAGCCGGCAGGGATCATCCTACGAGCAGTACTTC. The rearrangement uses TRBV7-9 and TRBJ2-7; D is possibly TRBD1 (5 bases). The germline CDR1 and CDR2 sequences are SEHNR and FQNEAQ (reference sequence). CDR3 size: 14 residues. V was shortened by 5 bases and J by 1 base, with 12 bases between the two germline ends.

The gene calls are TRBV5-6 and TRBJ1-1; no clear D gene. Germline-derived CDR1 and CDR2 are SGHDT and YYEEEE. V was pared by 4 bases and J by 0 bases, with 22 bases between. The CDR3 covers 18 residues. The CDR3 DNA sequence: TGTGCCAGCAGCCCTTCCTCAGCTGGGCCGAGATTGAACACTGAAGCTTTCTTT. It yields the protein CASSPSSAGPRLNTEAFF.

This clone was detected only once. The rearrangement links TRBV4-3 to TRBJ1-4, with TRBD1 identical over 9 bases. Unmatched junction bases numbered 6, after V lost 3 bases and J lost 4 bases. CDR3 length: 16 residues. Germline CDR1 and CDR2: LGHNA and YSLEER. CDR3: CASSQDRGRINEKLFF. CDR3 coding DNA: TGCGCCAGCAGCCAGGACAGGGGTAGGATTAATGAAAAACTGTTTTTT.

The chain uses TRBV7-2 and TRBJ2-5; no firm D call. Trimming pared 5 bases from V and 1 base from J, leaving 11 bases between. There are 14 residues in the CDR3. The germline V gene encodes CDR1 SGHTA and CDR2 FQGNSA. Written as DNA, the CDR3 is TGTGCCAGCAGCCCTCCGGGCCTCCAAGAGACCCAGTACTTC. This sequence encodes CASSPPGLQETQYF.

The CDR3 coding sequence is TGTGCCAGCTCACCACGGGATCAGGGTGGCTACGAGCAGTACTTC. Its translation is CASSPRDQGGYEQYF. The chain combines TRBV18 with TRBJ2-7; D perhaps matches TRBD1 (5 bases). Germline CDR1 reads KGHSH; CDR2 reads LQKENI. The CDR3 extends over 15 amino acids. V was trimmed by 1 base and J by 3 bases, leaving 13 bases between them. Variable domain in full (rest from reference TRBV18 and TRBJ2-7): NAGVMQNPRHLVRRRGQEARLRCSPMKGHSHVYWYRQLPEEGLKFMVYLQKENIIDESGMPKERFSAEFPKEGPSILRIQQVVRGDSAAYFCASSPRDQGGYEQYFGPGTRLTVT.

This chain links TRBV7-2 with TRBJ2-7; TRBD2 matches 8 bases. Losses at the gene ends were 2 bases for V and 5 bases for J; bases not matched to a gene: 5. Germline V gene data show CDR1 as SGHTA and CDR2 as FQGNSA. The CDR3 sequence is 14 residues long. The CDR3, as DNA: TGTGCCAGCAGCTTAAACGGGGGGGTGGACGAGCAGTACTTC. Translated: CASSLNGGVDEQYF.

The chain recombines TRBV6-1 with TRBJ2-7, with TRBD2 matching over 7 bases. Germline lookup yields CDR1 MNHNS and CDR2 SASEGT. The junction had 5 bases not matched to a gene; V was cut back by 6 bases and J by 6 bases. This CDR3 is built from 12 residues. The CDR3 DNA sequence: TGTGCCAGCAGGGGACTACCAGGCGAGCAGTACTTC. Its protein product is CASRGLPGEQYF.

This chain joins TRBV5-1 and TRBJ2-1, with 9 positions matching TRBD2. The length of the CDR3 is 15 residues. The V gene's germline CDR1 is SGHRS and CDR2 YFSETQ. Trimming removed 5 bases from V and 0 bases from J; junction bases left unmatched: 3. CDR3 coding DNA: TGCGCCAGCAGTTCTAGCGGGGACTCCTACAATGAGCAGTTCTTC. Amino acids: CASSSSGDSYNEQFF.

This sequence joins TRBV18 and TRBJ2-5; either TRBD1 or TRBD2 may fit D (5 bases each). This CDR3 has 15 amino acids. Deletions cut 3 bases from V and 4 bases from J, with 15 bases between. The V gene's germline CDR1 is KGHSH and CDR2 LQKENI. The CDR3 DNA follows: TGTGCCAGCTCACCGAGGGACCCCTTAGGAGAGACCCAGTACTTC. This codes for CASSPRDPLGETQYF.

This clone was seen only once. The rearrangement joins TRBV4-3 to TRBJ2-7; TRBD2 agrees at 8 bases. In germline, CDR1 is LGHNA, CDR2 YSLEER. Trimming took 3 bases from V and 7 from J; bases not matched to a gene: 8. The CDR3 runs 14 residues. The CDR3 loop reads CASSHRSGGGEQYF. The CDR3 DNA sequence: TGCGCCAGCAGCCATCGTTCGGGGGGGGGAGAGCAGTACTTC.

The chain employs TRBV7-2 and TRBJ2-1, with D unclear. The CDR3 sequence is 13 residues long. The V end was cut by 1 base, the J end by 6 bases, with 7 bases between. Per the germline V gene, CDR1 is SGHTA and CDR2 is FQGNSA. The CDR3 loop reads CASSLEIPNEQFF. The DNA for the CDR3 is TGTGCCAGCAGCTTAGAGATCCCCAATGAGCAGTTCTTC.

The genes are TRBV15 and TRBJ2-7, with D unresolved. The CDR3 is 15 residues long. Per germline, CDR1 LNHNV and CDR2 YYDKDF (reference sequence). Trimming shortened V by 1 base and J by 1 base, and 11 bases separated the two germline ends. For the CDR3, the DNA is TGTGCCACCAGCAGAGGAGGTGCCAGTTCCTACGAGCAGTACTTC. It codes for CATSRGGASSYEQYF.

The chain is built from TRBV4-2 and TRBJ2-3; TRBD2 matches 10 bases. Trimming removed 2 bases from V and 0 bases from J; junction bases left unmatched: 8. The CDR3 has 18 residues. Germline V lookup: CDR1 LGHNA, CDR2 YNFKEQ. The CDR3: CASSQNTGLAASTDTQYF. CDR3 nucleotide sequence: TGTGCCAGCAGCCAAAATACCGGACTAGCGGCTAGCACAGATACGCAGTATTTT.

The chain couples TRBV28 to TRBJ2-7, with D perhaps matching TRBD2 (5 bases). CDR1 and CDR2 from the germline V gene are MDHEN and SYDVKM. V gave up 6 bases and J gave up 2 bases, with 14 bases separating them. There are 14 residues in the CDR3. This CDR3 is CASSFPGLPYEQYF. The CDR3 DNA follows: TGTGCCAGCAGCTTTCCCGGACTCCCCTACGAGCAGTACTTC.

The chain carries TRBV25-1 and TRBJ2-5; D possibly corresponds to TRBD2 (6 bases). The germline V gene encodes CDR1 MGHDK and CDR2 SYGVNS. This CDR3 contains 13 residues. V was pared by 6 bases and J by 5 bases, with 13 bases between. CDR3 residues: CASRRDLRETQYF. The CDR3 DNA reads as TGTGCCAGCAGGAGGGACTTACGGGAGACCCAGTACTTC.

The rearrangement links TRBV25-1 to TRBJ1-1; D unclear. The CDR3 is 14 residues long. The V and J ends lost 4 bases and 0 bases respectively, with 9 bases between them. The germline V gene has CDR1 MGHDK and CDR2 SYGVNS. The CDR3 nucleotides are TGTGCCAGCAGTGGGTCGGCGATGAACACTGAAGCTTTCTTT. As protein: CASSGSAMNTEAFF.

J is TRBJ2-7 and V is TRBV19, with 10 positions matching TRBD1. This CDR3 has 12 amino acids. Germline assignment: CDR1 LNHDA and CDR2 SQIVND (reference sequence). V dropped 6 bases and J dropped 4; count of bases not matched to a gene: 0. CDR3 coding DNA: TGTGCCAGTAGGGGACAGGGGTACGAGCAGTACTTC. Its protein product is CASRGQGYEQYF. The full variable domain, completed using reference TRBV19 and TRBJ2-7, is DGGITQSPKYLFRKEGQNVTLSCEQNLNHDAMYWYRQDPGQGLRLIYYSQIVNDFQKGDIAEGYSVSREKKESFPLTVTSAQKNPTAFYLCASRGQGYEQYFGPGTRLTVT.

This chain connects TRBV27 to TRBJ2-5; D possibly matches TRBD1 or TRBD2 (5 bases each). The CDR3 totals 15 residues. Germline V lookup: CDR1 MNHEY, CDR2 SMNVEV (reference sequence). V was cut by 2 bases and J by 1 base, with 11 bases left in between. The CDR3 region has the DNA TGTGCCAGCAGTTTAAAGGGACGGCTCCAAGAGACCCAGTACTTC. This encodes CASSLKGRLQETQYF.

The chain links TRBV20-1 to TRBJ2-1, with D unclear. This CDR3 comprises 11 residues. Germline CDR1 and CDR2: DFQATT and SNEGSKA (reference sequence). V was trimmed by 0 bases and J by 9 bases, leaving 6 bases between them. DNA of the CDR3: TGCAGTGCTAGAGAGTTGCGTGAGCAGTTCTTC. It yields the protein CSARELREQFF.

The genes are TRBV14 and TRBJ2-1, with TRBD1 matching 8 bases. The CDR3 spans 16 residues. The junction had 12 bases not matched to a gene; V was cut back by 2 bases and J by 9 bases. Germline loops: CDR1 SGHDN, CDR2 FVKESK. In DNA form, the CDR3 reads TGTGCCAGCAGCCAACTAGGCAGGGGGCATCGCGGTGAGCAGTTCTTC. It translates to CASSQLGRGHRGEQFF.

The gene calls are TRBV5-1 and TRBJ2-5; D possibly corresponds to TRBD2 (6 bases). Germline V gene data show CDR1 as SGHRS and CDR2 as YFSETQ. V was clipped by 0 bases and J by 4 bases, with 10 bases between them. CDR3 size: 14 residues. CDR3 nucleotide sequence: TGCGCCAGCAGCTTGGGTGTGGGGGGAGAGACCCAGTACTTC. It yields the protein CASSLGVGGETQYF.

This chain uses TRBV10-3 with TRBJ2-2; D ambiguous. The germline V and J ends were trimmed by 6 bases and 8 bases, with 10 bases remaining between them. CDR1 is ENHRY, CDR2 SYGVKD, per germline. CDR3 length equals 12 residues. The CDR3 reads CAISYDPGELFF. The CDR3 DNA sequence: TGTGCCATCAGCTATGACCCAGGGGAGCTGTTTTTT.

V and J are TRBV7-6 and TRBJ2-5; 8 nucleotides match TRBD1. Germline CDR1 SGHVS, CDR2 FNYEAQ. The CDR3 length is 14 residues. V lost 3 bases, J lost 7 bases, and 7 bases stayed unmatched. This CDR3 is CASSLDPTGATQYF. As DNA, the CDR3 is TGTGCCAGCAGCTTGGACCCGACAGGGGCGACCCAGTACTTC.

The CDR3 nucleotides read TGTGCCAGCAGCGTCGGGACCAGGGGCCATGAGCAGTTCTTC. Its translation: CASSVGTRGHEQFF. This chain links TRBV9 with TRBJ2-1; D is possibly TRBD1 (6 bases). Germline CDR1 reads SGDLS; CDR2 reads YYNGEE. With 2 bases removed from V and 8 bases from J, the gap between germline ends came to 14 bases. The CDR3 extends over 14 amino acids. Filled out from reference TRBV9 and TRBJ2-1, the complete variable domain reads DSGVTQTPKHLITATGQRVTLRCSPRSGDLSVYWYQQSLDQGLQFLIQYYNGEERAKGNILERFSAQQFPDLHSELNLSSLELGDSALYFCASSVGTRGHEQFFGPGTRLTVL.

The chain is built from TRBV5-1 and TRBJ2-6; 9 bases are a match to TRBD1. CDR1 SGHRS and CDR2 YFSETQ come from the germline V gene. The CDR3 extends over 18 amino acids. V lost 4 bases and J lost 1; bases outside the gene matches: 9. As DNA, the CDR3 is TGCGCCAGCAGCACATGGACAGGGGTTGTTTCTGGGGCCAACGTCCTGACTTTC. Protein sequence: CASSTWTGVVSGANVLTF.

J is TRBJ1-5 and V is TRBV12-5; D gene uncertain. V gave up 3 bases and J gave up 4 bases, with 7 bases separating them. The CDR3 runs to 13 residues. Germline CDR1 reads LGHNT; CDR2 reads FRNRAP. The CDR3 coding sequence is TGTGCTAGTGGTTTCGACACTAATCAGCCCCAGCATTTT. Amino acids: CASGFDTNQPQHF.

The chain links TRBV5-6 to TRBJ2-1, with D maybe TRBD2 (5 bases). The length of the CDR3 is 16 residues. Germline V gene data show CDR1 as SGHDT and CDR2 as YYEEEE. V lost 3 bases and J 0 bases, leaving 13 bases between the germline ends. CDR3: CASSSYAGNSYNEQFF. In nucleotides, the CDR3 is TGTGCCAGCAGCTCCTACGCGGGTAACTCCTACAATGAGCAGTTCTTC.